What follows are 25 T cell receptor beta chains derived from one specimen sequenced in a study of blood T cells in healthy people across ages. Primed by a sample-barcoded 5' primer and a J-beta primer mix, a second PCR proceeded for roughly 6 to 12 cycles. TCRdb re-analysed the 5' RACE reads in MiXCR, keeping a single row per CDR3 protein. This table holds 1.6 million or so distinct CDR3 sequences, 30% to 40% found once. Sample: blood. Every receptor here comes from a woman aged 25 to 39 in good health.

The V call is TRBV7-6, the J call TRBJ2-7; D gene ambiguous. The germline V and J ends were trimmed by 1 base and 0 bases, with 10 bases remaining between them. Germline V gene data show CDR1 as SGHVS and CDR2 as FNYEAQ. The length of the CDR3 is 15 residues. The CDR3 bases are TGTGCCAGCAGCTTAGGAGTACAGTCCTCCTACGAGCAGTACTTC. Amino acid sequence: CASSLGVQSSYEQYF.

The chain is built from TRBV5-1 and TRBJ2-1; D is unresolved. This CDR3 has 13 residues. Trimming stripped 0 bases from V and 7 bases from J, with 8 bases between. Germline values: CDR1 SGHRS, CDR2 YFSETQ. The CDR3 protein is CASSLERKNEQFF. The CDR3 DNA reads as TGCGCCAGCAGCTTGGAAAGGAAAAATGAGCAGTTCTTC.

This clonotype was observed at least ten times. This chain links TRBV4-2 with TRBJ2-1; TRBD2 matches 9 bases. V gave up 2 bases and J gave up 3 bases; unmatched junction bases: 8. The CDR3 length is 17 residues. Germline V lookup: CDR1 LGHNA, CDR2 YNFKEQ. The CDR3 DNA sequence: TGTGCCAGCAGCCAATCGTCCGCTAGCGGGGTCTACAATGAGCAGTTCTTC. Its translation is CASSQSSASGVYNEQFF.

This clonotype was seen more than once but under ten times. The chain has TRBV11-2 and TRBJ2-1; D unclear. Between the trimmed V and J ends, which lost 3 bases and 2 bases, there was a span of 20 bases. The length of the CDR3 is 18 residues. Germline V gene sequence: CDR1 SGHAT, CDR2 FQNNGV. The CDR3 loop is CASSLSPMSVSPYNEQFF. In nucleotides, the CDR3 is TGTGCCAGCAGCTTGTCTCCTATGAGCGTTAGCCCCTACAATGAGCAGTTCTTC.

The chain employs TRBV21-1 and TRBJ2-7; TRBD1 is taken as the D call from the table, unchecked against the DNA. TRBV21-1 has pseudogene status. This CDR3 contains 17 residues. The CDR3 bases are TGTGCCAGCAGCAAAGTGGAGAGACAGGGGACTACCTACGAGCAGTACTTC. Amino acids: CASSKVERQGTTYEQYF.

This clonotype was seen repeatedly, ten times or more. One end of the junction is discordant with germline, which a read error may explain. This chain links TRBV5-1 with TRBJ1-2; no clear D. Germline V gene lookup returns CDR1 SGHRS and CDR2 YFSETQ. The CDR3 runs 13 residues. The CDR3 region is CASSLVGGNGYTF. The CDR3 DNA follows: TGTGCCAGCAGCTTAGTCGGCGGAAATGGCTACACCTTC.

The chain has TRBV27 and TRBJ2-3; 9 nucleotides align to TRBD1. V lost 2 bases and J lost 6; bases outside the gene matches: 12. Germline V gene data show CDR1 as MNHEY and CDR2 as SMNVEV (reference sequence). CDR3 length: 17 amino acids. The CDR3 loop is CASSLIPQGAVLDTQYF. In DNA form, the CDR3 reads TGTGCCAGCAGTTTAATCCCACAGGGGGCTGTATTGGATACGCAGTATTTT.

This chain links TRBV6-1 with TRBJ2-5; no clear D gene. This CDR3 comprises 13 residues. The V gene's germline CDR1 is MNHNS and CDR2 SASEGT. Deletions cut 7 bases from V and 3 bases from J, with 12 bases between. The CDR3 nucleotides are TGTGCCAGCACCTGGGAACAAAAAGAGACCCAGTACTTC. Protein product: CASTWEQKETQYF.

The chain recombines TRBV6-1 with TRBJ1-2; tentative D call: TRBD1 (5 bases). V was clipped by 0 bases and J by 4 bases, with 9 bases between them. Germline V CDR1 and CDR2: MNHNS, SASEGT. The CDR3 is 14 residues long. The CDR3 loop is CASSEATQVYGYTF. The DNA for the CDR3 is TGTGCCAGCAGTGAAGCGACACAGGTCTATGGCTACACCTTC.

This clonotype is medium-sized (0.01 to 0.1%) by share. This chain links TRBV10-1 with TRBJ2-2; D is unclear. The germline V gene has CDR1 WNHNN and CDR2 SYGVQD (reference sequence). This CDR3 contains 9 residues. Trimming stripped 10 bases from V and 3 bases from J, with 0 bases between. CDR3 amino acids: CANTGELFF. The CDR3, as DNA: TGCGCCAACACCGGGGAGCTGTTTTTT.

This chain links TRBV6-5 with TRBJ2-1; D is undetermined. Germline V CDR1 and CDR2: MNHEY, SVGAGI. The CDR3 covers 15 residues. With 2 bases removed from V and 5 bases from J, the gap between germline ends came to 13 bases. The CDR3: CASSYAAEADNEQFF. The CDR3 region has the DNA TGTGCCAGCAGTTACGCGGCAGAGGCCGACAATGAGCAGTTCTTC.

This clonotype was found a few times. The rearrangement uses TRBV5-6 and TRBJ1-2; D not certain. The CDR3 spans 15 residues. Germline V gives CDR1 SGHDT, CDR2 YYEEEE. V lost 0 bases to trimming and J lost 5 bases, with 14 bases between them. The CDR3 nucleotides are TGTGCCAGCAGCTTGGTGCGGCAGCCCAGTTATGGCTACACCTTC. It yields the protein CASSLVRQPSYGYTF.

This clonotype has a handful of counts. This rearrangement joins TRBV2 to TRBJ2-5; 8 positions match TRBD2. The J segment lost 1 base and the V segment lost 10 bases, leaving 8 bases of the junction unmatched. The CDR3 covers 14 residues. Germline CDR1 and CDR2: SNHLY and FYNNEI. Here the CDR3 DNA reads TGTGCCACCACAACTAGCGGAGCCCAAGAGACCCAGTACTTC. As protein: CATTTSGAQETQYF.

This clonotype was counted between two and nine times. The genes are TRBV2 and TRBJ2-1; TRBD2 might be the D (5 bases). V lost 5 bases to trimming and J lost 4 bases, with 15 bases between them. The CDR3 loop spans 15 amino acids. CDR1 and CDR2 from the germline V gene are SNHLY and FYNNEI. This CDR3 is CASSRGDPLYNEQFF. The DNA for the CDR3 is TGTGCCAGCAGTCGGGGAGATCCTTTATACAATGAGCAGTTCTTC.

This chain links TRBV3-1 with TRBJ2-1; 10 nucleotides match TRBD2. The CDR3 has 13 residues. Germline trimming cut 1 base from V and 15 bases from J; bases unmatched to any gene: 6. The germline V gene has CDR1 LGHDT and CDR2 YNNKEL (reference sequence). CDR3: CASSQGASGRAFF. CDR3 nucleotide sequence: TGTGCCAGCAGCCAAGGGGCTAGCGGGAGAGCGTTCTTC.

The chain is built from TRBV6-5 and TRBJ1-1, with D uncertain. From germline, CDR1 is MNHEY and CDR2 SVGAGI. The ends were cut back, 2 bases at V and 5 bases at J, with 6 bases in the middle. The CDR3 is 12 residues long. The chain's CDR3 is CASSYGSTEAFF. CDR3 nucleotide sequence: TGTGCCAGCAGTTACGGCAGTACTGAAGCTTTCTTT.

This clonotype was seen many times. CDR3 nucleotides: TGTGCCAGCAGTAATACAGGGACCGGCCAGCCCCAGCATTTT. Translating gives CASSNTGTGQPQHF. V usage is TRBV12-3 or TRBV12-4 and J usage is TRBJ1-5; D possibly corresponds to TRBD1 (6 bases). The CDR3 consists of 14 residues. The V gene lost 5 bases and the J gene lost 7 bases, with 15 bases spanning the gap.

This clonotype was seen more than once but under ten times. The chain employs TRBV9 and TRBJ1-2, with TRBD1 as a possible D gene (6 bases). V was cut by 4 bases and J by 3 bases, with 13 bases left in between. Germline V gene sequence: CDR1 SGDLS, CDR2 YYNGEE. The CDR3 has 14 amino acids. CDR3: CASSLGGGDYGYTF. Here the CDR3 DNA reads TGTGCCAGCAGCCTAGGGGGAGGGGACTATGGCTACACCTTC.

The rearrangement uses TRBV4-1 and TRBJ2-7; D is unclear. Germline CDR1 and CDR2: MGHRA and YSYEKL. The CDR3 runs 15 residues. The germline V and J ends were trimmed by 2 bases and 0 bases, with 11 bases remaining between them. The CDR3 here is CASSQYTGSSYEQYF. DNA for the CDR3: TGCGCCAGCAGCCAATATACCGGAAGCTCCTACGAGCAGTACTTC.

This clonotype has a handful of counts. The chain has TRBV6-4 and TRBJ2-1, with D possibly TRBD2 on 5 matching bases. This CDR3 is 16 amino acids long. V gave up 0 bases and J gave up 0 bases, with 9 bases separating them. CDR1 is MRHNA, CDR2 SNTAGT, per germline. This chain's CDR3 is CASSDSLANSYNEQFF. CDR3 nucleotide sequence: TGTGCCAGCAGTGACTCGTTAGCGAACTCCTACAATGAGCAGTTCTTC.

This chain joins TRBV28 and TRBJ1-1; D is unclear. V lost 2 bases and J lost 5, with 12 bases in between. The CDR3 extends over 14 amino acids. The germline V gene has CDR1 MDHEN and CDR2 SYDVKM. The CDR3 DNA reads TGTGCCAGCAGTTTAGAAAGGGCTGTAACTGAAGCTTTCTTT. It yields the protein CASSLERAVTEAFF.

This CDR3 is CSATSGDSEQFF. As DNA, the CDR3 is TGCAGTGCTACTAGCGGGGATAGTGAGCAGTTCTTC. The chain links TRBV20-1 to TRBJ2-1, with 9 bases fitting TRBD2. Germline CDR1 DFQATT, CDR2 SNEGSKA (reference sequence). V trimming: 4 bases; J trimming: 9 bases; junction bases outside the gene matches: 4. The CDR3 length is 12 residues.

This clonotype was picked up a small number of times. V is TRBV5-1 and J is TRBJ2-5, with D maybe TRBD2 (5 bases). Trimming shortened V by 0 bases and J by 4 bases, and 10 bases separated the two germline ends. The CDR3 is made up of 14 amino acids. The germline CDR1 and CDR2 sequences are SGHRS and YFSETQ. Here the CDR3 reads CASSLVPGRETQYF. The CDR3 region has the DNA TGCGCCAGCAGCTTGGTCCCGGGGAGAGAGACCCAGTACTTC.

This clonotype showed up many times. The chain uses TRBV4-1 and TRBJ2-3; possibly TRBD1 for D (5 bases). Germline V CDR1 and CDR2: MGHRA, YSYEKL. V was shortened by 1 base and J by 6 bases, with 8 bases between the two germline ends. This CDR3 region has 13 residues. CDR3 loop: CASSQVPGDTQYF. The CDR3 DNA reads TGCGCCAGCAGCCAAGTTCCAGGGGATACGCAGTATTTT.

This chain joins TRBV5-1 and TRBJ1-2; 7 nucleotides agree with TRBD1. V was clipped by 4 bases and J by 0 bases; unmatched bases: 3. CDR3 length equals 14 residues. Germline loops: CDR1 SGHRS, CDR2 YFSETQ. This chain's CDR3 is CASSVGQPNYGYTF. The DNA of the CDR3 is TGCGCCAGCAGCGTGGGACAGCCTAACTATGGCTACACCTTC.